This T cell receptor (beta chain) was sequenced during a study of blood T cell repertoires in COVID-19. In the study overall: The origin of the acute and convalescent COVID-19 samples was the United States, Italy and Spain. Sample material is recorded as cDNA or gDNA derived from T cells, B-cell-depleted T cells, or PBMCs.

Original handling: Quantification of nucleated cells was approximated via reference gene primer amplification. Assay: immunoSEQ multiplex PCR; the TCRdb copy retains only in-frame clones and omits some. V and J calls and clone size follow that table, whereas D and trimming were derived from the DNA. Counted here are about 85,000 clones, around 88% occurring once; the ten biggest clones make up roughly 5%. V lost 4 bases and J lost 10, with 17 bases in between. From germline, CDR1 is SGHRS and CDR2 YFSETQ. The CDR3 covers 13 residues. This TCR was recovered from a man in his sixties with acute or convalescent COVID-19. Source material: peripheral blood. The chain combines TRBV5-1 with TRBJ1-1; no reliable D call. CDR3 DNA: TGCGCCAGCAGCCCCCGGCCCCGAGAGGGAGCTTTCTTT. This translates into CASSPRPREGAFF.